One sample yielded the 17 T cell receptor beta chains listed below, sequenced in a study of regulatory T cells in long-lasting Graves disease. Time point given: newly diagnosed GD, antithyroid drugs for less than 3 months. PBMCs provided the RNA from which the TCR library was made. Relying on iRepertoire HTBI primers and Arm-PCR of CDR3 regions, the team built TCR beta libraries. One entry per CDR3 protein results from TCRdb running MiXCR on the multiplex PCR reads. This sample has around 480,000 distinct CDR3 sequences; roughly 16% occur once, and the top ten carry around 25%. Another study also made use of these data, one on T cells in Graves' hyperthyroidism and ophthalmopathy.

The starting material was peripheral blood mononuclear cells (PBMCs), obtained at new diagnosis, from a patient treated with antithyroid drugs. Receptor source: a woman aged 35-65 years with Graves disease.

In its sample, this clonotype was seen many times. The chain links TRBV7-9 to TRBJ2-3, with 9 bases fitting TRBD2. The V gene's germline CDR1 is SEHNR and CDR2 FQNEAQ (reference sequence). J was trimmed by 6 bases and V by 5 bases; bases with no gene match: 12. CDR3 length: 16 amino acids. The CDR3 is CASSPRTSAVRDTQYF. For the CDR3, the DNA is TGTGCCAGCAGCCCCCGGACTAGCGCCGTCCGGGATACGCAGTATTTT.

On this clonotype itself: This could be a read error, since a much larger clone is one nucleotide away. The chain uses TRBV3-1 and TRBJ1-6; perhaps TRBD1 as D (5 bases). The CDR3 contains 14 residues. Germline V gives CDR1 LGHDT, CDR2 YNNKEL (reference sequence). Trimming removed 1 base from V and 9 bases from J, with 10 bases in between. The CDR3 DNA reads as TGTGCCAGCAGCCAAGGGCGAAGGGGTTCACCCCTCCACTTT. It specifies CASSQGRRGSPLHF.

This clonotype has just a few counts. V gene TRBV27 combines with J gene TRBJ1-1; D is ambiguous. CDR3 length: 16 amino acids. The germline gives CDR1 MNHEY, CDR2 SMNVEV (reference sequence). V lost 4 bases and J lost 0, with 15 bases in between. The CDR3 loop is CASSSAAAGMNTEAFF. CDR3 in DNA: TGTGCCAGCAGTTCCGCGGCCGCTGGGATGAACACTGAAGCTTTCTTT.

This clonotype occurred many times. J is TRBJ1-6 and V is TRBV9; 7 nucleotides align to TRBD1. The V segment lost 0 bases and the J segment 7 bases; nucleotides outside the gene matches: 4. Germline V CDR1 and CDR2: SGDLS, YYNGEE. This CDR3 comprises 15 residues. CDR3 in DNA: TGTGCCAGCAGCGTAGCGGGACAGATAAATTCACCCCTCCACTTT. It translates to CASSVAGQINSPLHF.

Notes on this clonotype: This sequence may be a read error, since a much larger clone differs from it by one base. The gene calls are TRBV28 and TRBJ2-1, with D hard to call. The CDR3 is 14 amino acids. Per germline, CDR1 MDHEN and CDR2 SYDVKM. The CDR3 DNA sequence: TGTGCCAGCAGTGCGTTCGGTCCTTACAATGGGCAGTTCTTC. Amino acid sequence: CASSAFGPYNGQFF.

With respect to this clonotype: A much larger clone differs from this one at a single base, so this may be a read error. This sequence joins TRBV12-3 or TRBV12-4 and TRBJ2-1; unclear D gene. V lost 5 bases and J lost 8, with 7 bases in between. This CDR3 has 11 residues. The DNA of the CDR3 is TGTGCCAGCAGTCGATTTGATGAGCAGTTCTTC. It codes for CASSRFDEQFF.

As regards this clonotype: Since a much larger clone is just one base distant, this may be a read error. J is TRBJ2-3 and V is TRBV20-1, with no clear D. From germline, CDR1 is DFQATT and CDR2 SNEGSKA (reference sequence). The CDR3 loop spans 14 amino acids. The CDR3 loop is CSASDVPSTDAQYF. CDR3 sequence (DNA): TGCAGTGCATCCGATGTCCCGAGCACAGATGCGCAGTATTTT.

The chain is built from TRBV4-1 and TRBJ1-5, with a possible D match to TRBD1 (5 bases). Germline V CDR1 and CDR2: MGHRA, YSYEKL. This CDR3 region has 17 residues. The ends were cut back, 1 base at V and 0 bases at J, with 13 bases in the middle. CDR3 sequence reads: CASSQGERTYSNQPQHF. The CDR3 nucleotides are TGCGCCAGCAGCCAAGGTGAAAGGACATATAGCAATCAGCCCCAGCATTTT.

The genes are TRBV19 and TRBJ1-2; D ambiguous. With 3 bases removed from V and 0 bases from J, the gap between germline ends came to 8 bases. Germline CDR1 LNHDA, CDR2 SQIVND (reference sequence). This CDR3 comprises 14 residues. CDR3 protein: CASSIRVSNYGYTF. CDR3 nucleotide sequence: TGTGCCAGTAGTATTCGGGTTTCTAACTATGGCTACACCTTC.

This clonotype has only a few counts. The chain links TRBV18 to TRBJ1-2; no definite D call. V lost 0 bases to trimming and J lost 3 bases, with 5 bases between them. CDR1 and CDR2 from the germline V gene are KGHSH and LQKENI. The CDR3 consists of 13 residues. CDR3 bases: TGTGCCAGCTCACCACCCGACGACTATGGCTACACCTTC. It is translated as CASSPPDDYGYTF.

This clonotype was counted at least ten times. The chain couples TRBV2 to TRBJ1-5; D is unclear. Germline V CDR1 and CDR2: SNHLY, FYNNEI. The ends were cut back, 1 base at V and 0 bases at J, with 22 bases in the middle. This CDR3 comprises 20 residues. The CDR3: CASSEGAGSGPTNSNQPQHF. The DNA for the CDR3 is TGTGCCAGCAGTGAAGGCGCGGGGTCGGGCCCGACTAATAGCAATCAGCCCCAGCATTTT. Based on the CDR3 plus reference TRBV2 and TRBJ1-5, the full variable domain is EPEVTQTPSHQVTQMGQEVILRCVPISNHLYFYWYRQILGQKVEFLVSFYNNEISEKSEIFDDQFSVERPDGSNFTLKIRSTKLEDSAMYFCASSEGAGSGPTNSNQPQHFGDGTRLSIL.

The rearrangement uses TRBV4-1 and TRBJ2-1; 9 bases match TRBD1. Germline V gene data show CDR1 as MGHRA and CDR2 as YSYEKL. Trimming removed 5 bases from V and 4 bases from J; junction bases left unmatched: 3. CDR3 length: 14 residues. The CDR3 region is CASSGDRAYNEQFF. DNA of the CDR3: TGCGCCAGCAGCGGGGACAGGGCGTACAATGAGCAGTTCTTC.

This sequence joins TRBV12-3 or TRBV12-4 and TRBJ2-5, with 8 bases fitting TRBD2. The trim removed 2 bases at V and 5 bases at J, leaving 13 bases unmatched. The CDR3 runs to 17 residues. The CDR3 loop is CASSLILGAAGAETQYF. In DNA form, the CDR3 reads TGTGCCAGCAGTTTAATCTTGGGAGCAGCGGGGGCCGAGACCCAGTACTTC.

This clonotype was seen many times. Here the CDR3 reads CASSLLSGITDTQYF. The CDR3 DNA sequence: TGTGCCAGCAGCTTATTGTCAGGGATCACAGATACGCAGTATTTT. The chain joins TRBV7-9 to TRBJ2-3; tentative D call: TRBD1 (5 bases). The CDR3 is 15 amino acids. Germline assignment: CDR1 SEHNR and CDR2 FQNEAQ (reference sequence). With 2 bases removed from V and 2 bases from J, the gap between germline ends came to 11 bases.

This clonotype was seen at least ten times. The rearrangement links TRBV7-3 to TRBJ2-1; D could derive from TRBD1 or TRBD2 (5 bases each). V was pared by 1 base and J by 6 bases, with 10 bases between. The CDR3 spans 14 residues. Germline CDR1 SGHTA, CDR2 FQGTGA. This chain's CDR3 is CASSLRDGLNEQFF. The DNA for the CDR3 is TGTGCCAGCAGCTTAAGGGACGGCCTCAATGAGCAGTTCTTC. Supplemented by reference TRBV7-3 and TRBJ2-1, the full variable domain reads GAGVSQTPSNKVTEKGKYVELRCDPISGHTALYWYRQSLGQGPEFLIYFQGTGAADDSGLPNDRFFAVRPEGSVSTLKIQRTERGDSAVYLCASSLRDGLNEQFFGPGTRLTVL.

This clonotype has a count of ten or more. The chain carries TRBV11-2 and TRBJ1-6, with D hard to call. The germline V gene encodes CDR1 SGHAT and CDR2 FQNNGV. The CDR3 is 14 amino acids. The ends were cut back, 5 bases at V and 1 base at J, with 6 bases in the middle. As DNA, the CDR3 is TGTGCCAGCAGCGCGATGTCCTATAATTCACCCCTCCACTTT. It yields the protein CASSAMSYNSPLHF.

This clonotype came up many times. The rearrangement links TRBV19 to TRBJ1-1, with D unresolved. The germline gives CDR1 LNHDA, CDR2 SQIVND (reference sequence). This CDR3 has 13 amino acids. The V and J ends lost 3 bases and 2 bases respectively, with 7 bases between them. DNA for the CDR3: TGTGCCAGTAGTATGTATCCTAACACTGAAGCTTTCTTT. Residues: CASSMYPNTEAFF.